One T cell receptor (beta chain) is described in this entry. In the same sample, other DNA sequences code for this CDR3. This specimen comes from a study of blood T cell repertoires in COVID-19. Study as a whole: Samples taken during acute and convalescent COVID-19 were collected in the United States, Italy and Spain. PBMCs, B-cell-depleted T cells, or T cells provided the cDNA or gDNA that made up the material.

Methods used by the authors: Using reference gene primer amplification, nucleated cell counts were estimated. Here immunoSEQ multiplex PCR was the method, and the copy in TCRdb shows in-frame clones only, minus some. The V and J calls and clone size come from that table; D and trimming were worked out from the DNA. The repertoire holds around 140,000 clones, with roughly 80% as singletons. The CDR3 extends over 17 amino acids. The germline CDR1 and CDR2 sequences are LNHDA and SQIVND (reference sequence). The V and J ends lost 4 bases and 4 bases, in that order; junction bases with no gene match: 6. This chain links TRBV19 with TRBJ2-3; 15 bases agree with TRBD2. This sequence was found in a woman older than 75 with acute or convalescent COVID-19. Material: peripheral blood. The CDR3 DNA follows: TGTGCCAGTAGTACTCCGGGACTAGCGGGAGGAGCAGATACGCAGTATTTT. Translating gives CASSTPGLAGGADTQYF.